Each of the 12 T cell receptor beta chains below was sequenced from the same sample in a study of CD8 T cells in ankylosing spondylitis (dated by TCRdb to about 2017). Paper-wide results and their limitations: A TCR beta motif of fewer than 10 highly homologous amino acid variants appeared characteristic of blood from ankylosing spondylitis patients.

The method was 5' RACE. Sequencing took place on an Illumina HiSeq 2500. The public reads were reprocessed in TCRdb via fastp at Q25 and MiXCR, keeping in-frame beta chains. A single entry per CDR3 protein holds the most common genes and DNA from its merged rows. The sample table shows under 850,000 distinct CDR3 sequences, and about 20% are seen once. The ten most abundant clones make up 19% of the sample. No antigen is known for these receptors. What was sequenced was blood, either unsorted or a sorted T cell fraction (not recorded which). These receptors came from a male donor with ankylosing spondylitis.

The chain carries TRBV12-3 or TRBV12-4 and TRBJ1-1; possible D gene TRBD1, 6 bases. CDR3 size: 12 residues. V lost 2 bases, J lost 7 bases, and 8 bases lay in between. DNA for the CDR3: TGTGCCAGCAGTTTACGACAGGTTGAAGCTTTCTTT. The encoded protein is CASSLRQVEAFF.

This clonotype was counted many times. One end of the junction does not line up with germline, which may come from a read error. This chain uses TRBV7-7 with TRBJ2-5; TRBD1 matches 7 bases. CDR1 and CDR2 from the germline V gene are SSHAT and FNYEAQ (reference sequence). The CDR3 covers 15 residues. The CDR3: CASSPLDRKQETQYF. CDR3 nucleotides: TGTGCTAGCAGCCCCCTGGACAGGAAACAAGAGACCCAGTACTTC.

CDR3 residues: CASSPSGLASNEQFF. The CDR3 bases are TGCGCCAGCAGCCCCTCGGGACTAGCCTCCAATGAGCAGTTCTTC. V is TRBV5-1 and J is TRBJ2-1, with TRBD2 matching over 9 bases. Germline V gives CDR1 SGHRS, CDR2 YFSETQ. This CDR3 has 15 amino acids. V lost 4 bases to trimming and J lost 6 bases; unmatched junction nucleotides: 8.

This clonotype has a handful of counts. CDR3 loop: CASSARGDLNTEAFF. CDR3 DNA: TGTGCCAGCAGCGCCCGAGGGGATCTGAACACTGAAGCTTTCTTT. The rearrangement joins TRBV9 to TRBJ1-1, with a tentative D call TRBD1 (5 bases). The V gene's germline CDR1 is SGDLS and CDR2 YYNGEE. There are 15 residues in the CDR3. Trimming cost V 3 bases and J 0 bases, with 12 bases left between them.

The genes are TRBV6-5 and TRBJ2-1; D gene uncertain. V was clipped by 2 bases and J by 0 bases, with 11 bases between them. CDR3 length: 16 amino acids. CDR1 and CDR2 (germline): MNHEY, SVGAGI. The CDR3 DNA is TGTGCCAGCAGTTACGGACCGCTTAGCTCCTACAATGAGCAGTTCTTC. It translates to CASSYGPLSSYNEQFF.

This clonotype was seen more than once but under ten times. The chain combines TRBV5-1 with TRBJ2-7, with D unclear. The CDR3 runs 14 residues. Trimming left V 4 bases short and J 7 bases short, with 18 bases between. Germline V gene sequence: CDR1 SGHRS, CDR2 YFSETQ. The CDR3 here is CASSLGLGLGEQYF. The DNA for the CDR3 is TGCGCCAGCAGCCTAGGTTTGGGCCTAGGAGAGCAGTACTTC.

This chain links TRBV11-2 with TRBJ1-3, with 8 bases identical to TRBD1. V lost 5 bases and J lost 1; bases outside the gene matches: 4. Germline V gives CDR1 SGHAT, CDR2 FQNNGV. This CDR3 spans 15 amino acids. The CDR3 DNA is TGTGCCAGCAGCCCAACAGGGGGGTCTGGAAACACCATATATTTT. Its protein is CASSPTGGSGNTIYF.

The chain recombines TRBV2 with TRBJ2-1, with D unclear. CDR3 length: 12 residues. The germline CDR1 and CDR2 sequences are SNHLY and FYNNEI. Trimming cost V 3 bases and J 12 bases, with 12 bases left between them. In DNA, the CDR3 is TGTGCCAGCAGTGAGCTGTCGATCGGGCAGTTCTTC. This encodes CASSELSIGQFF.

The CDR3 nucleotides read TGTGCCAGCAGTCCCGGGACTAGCGGGGTGCACTCGAACACCGGGGAGCTGTTTTTT. Its protein is CASSPGTSGVHSNTGELFF. The chain joins TRBV12-3 or TRBV12-4 to TRBJ2-2; 13 bases fit TRBD2. The length of the CDR3 is 19 residues. J was trimmed by 0 bases and V by 5 bases; bases with no gene match: 9.

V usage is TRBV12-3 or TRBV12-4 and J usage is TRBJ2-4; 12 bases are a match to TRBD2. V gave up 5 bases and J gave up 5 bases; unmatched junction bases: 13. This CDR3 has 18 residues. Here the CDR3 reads CASSALAGGPQGENIQYF. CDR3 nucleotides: TGTGCCAGCAGTGCCCTAGCGGGAGGGCCCCAGGGAGAAAACATTCAGTACTTC.

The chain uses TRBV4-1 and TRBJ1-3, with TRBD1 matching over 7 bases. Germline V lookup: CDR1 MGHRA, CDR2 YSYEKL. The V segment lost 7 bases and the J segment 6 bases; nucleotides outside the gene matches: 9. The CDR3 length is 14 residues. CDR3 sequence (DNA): TGCGCCAGCAAGCAACAGGGGATGACAAACACCATATATTTT. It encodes CASKQQGMTNTIYF.

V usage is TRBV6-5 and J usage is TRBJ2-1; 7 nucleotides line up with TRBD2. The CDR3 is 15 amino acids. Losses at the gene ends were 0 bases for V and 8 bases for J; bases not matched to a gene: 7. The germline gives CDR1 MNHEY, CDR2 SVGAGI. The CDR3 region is CASSYSRGSGDEQFF. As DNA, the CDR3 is TGTGCCAGCAGTTACTCTCGCGGGAGCGGGGATGAGCAGTTCTTC.